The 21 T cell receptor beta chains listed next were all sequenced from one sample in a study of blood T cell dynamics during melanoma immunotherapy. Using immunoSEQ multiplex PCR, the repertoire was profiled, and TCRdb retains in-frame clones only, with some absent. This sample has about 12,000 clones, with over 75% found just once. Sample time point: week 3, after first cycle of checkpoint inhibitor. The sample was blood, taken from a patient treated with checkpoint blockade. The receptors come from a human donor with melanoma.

The CDR3 spells CASSLEVNEKLFF. CDR3 in DNA: TGTGCCAGCAGCTTAGAAGTAAATGAAAAACTGTTTTTT. V usage is TRBV7-2 and J usage is TRBJ1-4; D call uncertain. Germline V gives CDR1 SGHTA, CDR2 FQGNSA. V was clipped by 1 base and J by 5 bases, with 5 bases between them. This CDR3 comprises 13 residues.

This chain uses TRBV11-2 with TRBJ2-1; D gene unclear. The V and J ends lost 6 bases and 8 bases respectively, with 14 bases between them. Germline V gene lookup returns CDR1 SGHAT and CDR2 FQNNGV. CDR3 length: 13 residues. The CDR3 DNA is TGTGCCAGCAGGCAGCCTATCTTCGATGAGCAGTTCTTC. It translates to CASRQPIFDEQFF.

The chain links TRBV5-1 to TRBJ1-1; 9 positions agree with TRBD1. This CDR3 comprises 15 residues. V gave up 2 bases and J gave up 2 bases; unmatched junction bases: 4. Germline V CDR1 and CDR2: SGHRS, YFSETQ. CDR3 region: CASSFQGQGNTEAFF. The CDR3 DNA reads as TGCGCCAGCAGCTTCCAGGGACAGGGAAACACTGAAGCTTTCTTT.

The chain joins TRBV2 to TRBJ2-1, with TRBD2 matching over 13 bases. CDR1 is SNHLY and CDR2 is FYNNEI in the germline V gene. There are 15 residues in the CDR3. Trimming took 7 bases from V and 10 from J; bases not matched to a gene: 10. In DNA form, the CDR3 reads TGTGCCAGCACGATCACTAGCGGGGGGGCCTCCGAGCAGTTCTTC. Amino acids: CASTITSGGASEQFF.

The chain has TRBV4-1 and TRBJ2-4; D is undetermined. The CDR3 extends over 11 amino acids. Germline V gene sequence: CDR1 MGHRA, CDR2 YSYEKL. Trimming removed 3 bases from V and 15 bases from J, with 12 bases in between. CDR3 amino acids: CASSQERVLYF. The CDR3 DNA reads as TGCGCCAGCAGCCAGGAAAGGGTTTTGTACTTC.

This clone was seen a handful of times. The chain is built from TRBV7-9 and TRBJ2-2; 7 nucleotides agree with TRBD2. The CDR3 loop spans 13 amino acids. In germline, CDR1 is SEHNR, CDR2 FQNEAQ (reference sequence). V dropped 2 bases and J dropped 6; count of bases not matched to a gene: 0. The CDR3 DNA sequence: TGTGCCAGCAGCTTACTAGCGGCCGGGGAGCTGTTTTTT. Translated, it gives CASSLLAAGELFF.

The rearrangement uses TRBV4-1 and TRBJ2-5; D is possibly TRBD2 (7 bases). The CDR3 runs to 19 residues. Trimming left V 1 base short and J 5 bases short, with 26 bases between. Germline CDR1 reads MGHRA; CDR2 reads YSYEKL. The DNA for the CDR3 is TGCGCCAGCAGCCAAGGGCAGGGGAGGGTTCTTAGAGGGAGGGAGACCCAGTACTTC. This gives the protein CASSQGQGRVLRGRETQYF.

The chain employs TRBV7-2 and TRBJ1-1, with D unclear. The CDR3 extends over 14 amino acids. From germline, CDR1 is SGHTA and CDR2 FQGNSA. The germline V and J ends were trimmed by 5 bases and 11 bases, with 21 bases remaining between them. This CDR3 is CASSPAHISLEAFF. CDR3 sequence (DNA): TGTGCCAGCAGCCCCGCCCATATCAGCCTCGAGGCTTTCTTT.

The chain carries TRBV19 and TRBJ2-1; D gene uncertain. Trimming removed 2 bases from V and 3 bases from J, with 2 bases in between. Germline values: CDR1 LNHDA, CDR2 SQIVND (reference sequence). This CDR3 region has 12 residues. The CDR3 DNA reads TGTGCCAGTAGTATAAACTACAATGAGCAGTTCTTC. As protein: CASSINYNEQFF.

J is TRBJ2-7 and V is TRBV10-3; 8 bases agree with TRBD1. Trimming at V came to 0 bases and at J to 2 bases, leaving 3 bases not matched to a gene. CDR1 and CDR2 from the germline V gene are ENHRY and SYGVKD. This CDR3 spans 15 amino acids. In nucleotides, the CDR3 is TGTGCCATCAGTGAGTCTAACAGGGGGGCCTACGAGCAGTACTTC. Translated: CAISESNRGAYEQYF.

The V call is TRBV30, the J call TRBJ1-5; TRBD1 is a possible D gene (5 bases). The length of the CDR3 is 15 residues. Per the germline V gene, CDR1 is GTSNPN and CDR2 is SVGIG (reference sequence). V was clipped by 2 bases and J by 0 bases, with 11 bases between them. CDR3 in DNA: TGTGCCTGGAGTTACGACAGCTATAGCAATCAGCCCCAGCATTTT. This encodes CAWSYDSYSNQPQHF. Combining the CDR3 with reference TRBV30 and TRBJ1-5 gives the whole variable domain SQTIHQWPATLVQPVGSPLSLECTVEGTSNPNLYWYRQAAGRGLQLLFYSVGIGQISSEVPQNLSASRPQDRQFILSSKKLLLSDSGFYLCAWSYDSYSNQPQHFGDGTRLSIL.

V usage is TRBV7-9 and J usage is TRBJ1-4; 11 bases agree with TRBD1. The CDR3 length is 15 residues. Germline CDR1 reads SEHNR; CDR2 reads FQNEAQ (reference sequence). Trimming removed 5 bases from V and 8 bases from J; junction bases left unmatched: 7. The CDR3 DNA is TGTGCCAGCAGCAATGGACAGGGGGCGATAGAAAAACTGTTTTTT. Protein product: CASSNGQGAIEKLFF.

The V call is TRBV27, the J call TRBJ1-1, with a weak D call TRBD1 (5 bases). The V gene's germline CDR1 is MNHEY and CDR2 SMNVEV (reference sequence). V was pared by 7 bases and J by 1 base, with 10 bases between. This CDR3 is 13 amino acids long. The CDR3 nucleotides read TGTGCCAGCAAGAGGGGCCCGAACACTGAAGCTTTCTTT. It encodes CASKRGPNTEAFF.

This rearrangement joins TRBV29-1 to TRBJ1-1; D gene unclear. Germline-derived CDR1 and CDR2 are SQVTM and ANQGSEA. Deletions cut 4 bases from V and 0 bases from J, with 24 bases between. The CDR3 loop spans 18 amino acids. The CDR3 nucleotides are TGCAGCGTTGCAGAAGGACGGACGTTCGCTACCATGAACACTGAAGCTTTCTTT. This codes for CSVAEGRTFATMNTEAFF.

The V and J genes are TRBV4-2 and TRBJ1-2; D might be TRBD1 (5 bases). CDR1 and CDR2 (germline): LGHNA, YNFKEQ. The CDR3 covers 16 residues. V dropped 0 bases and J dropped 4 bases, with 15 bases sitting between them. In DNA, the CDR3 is TGTGCCAGCAGCCAAGATCAGGGCAGCGGAGTCTATGGCTACACCTTC. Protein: CASSQDQGSGVYGYTF.

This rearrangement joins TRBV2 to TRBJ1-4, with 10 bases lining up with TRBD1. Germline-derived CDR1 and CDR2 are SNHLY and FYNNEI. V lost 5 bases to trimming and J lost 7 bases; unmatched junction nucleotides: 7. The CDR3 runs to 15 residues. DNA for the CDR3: TGTGCCAGCAGTAGATCCGGGACAGGGGTTGAAAAACTGTTTTTT. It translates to CASSRSGTGVEKLFF.

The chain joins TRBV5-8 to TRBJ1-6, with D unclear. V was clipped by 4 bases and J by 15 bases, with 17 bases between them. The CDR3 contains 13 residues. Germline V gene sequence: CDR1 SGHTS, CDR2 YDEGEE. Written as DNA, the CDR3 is TGTGCCAGCAGCCCCTACATGGAATATCTCCTCCACTTT. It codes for CASSPYMEYLLHF.

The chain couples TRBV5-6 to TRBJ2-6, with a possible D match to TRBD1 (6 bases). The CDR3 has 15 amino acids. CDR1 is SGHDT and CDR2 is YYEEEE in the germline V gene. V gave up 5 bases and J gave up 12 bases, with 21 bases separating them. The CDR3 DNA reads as TGTGCCAGCAGTTTCCAGGGGATCTCAGAGGCCGTCCTGACTTTC. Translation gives CASSFQGISEAVLTF.

CDR3 in DNA: TGTGCCAGCAGCGCGGGTCTGACTAGCAATGAGCAGTTCTTC. Protein product: CASSAGLTSNEQFF. This chain connects TRBV11-2 to TRBJ2-1; D is perhaps TRBD2 (6 bases). Germline-derived CDR1 and CDR2 are SGHAT and FQNNGV. Trimming took off 5 bases at V and 6 bases at J, with 14 bases between the two ends. This CDR3 spans 14 amino acids.

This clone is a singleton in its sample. CDR3 in DNA: TGTGCCAGGAGTAAGGGGGCGGACACTGAAGCTTTCTTT. This encodes CARSKGADTEAFF. The genes are TRBV2 and TRBJ1-1, with 7 bases lining up with TRBD1. V shed 9 bases and J 3 bases; nucleotides not matched to a gene: 7. The CDR3 covers 13 residues. The germline CDR1 and CDR2 sequences are SNHLY and FYNNEI.

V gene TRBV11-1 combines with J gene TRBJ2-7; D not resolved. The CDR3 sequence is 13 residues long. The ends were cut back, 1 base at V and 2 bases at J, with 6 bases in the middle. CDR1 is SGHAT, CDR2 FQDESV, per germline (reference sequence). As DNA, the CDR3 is TGTGCCAGCAGCTTAGTCGCAACCTACGAGCAGTACTTC. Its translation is CASSLVATYEQYF.